The 3 T cell receptor beta chains listed next were all sequenced from one sample in a study of early T cells in non-severe SARS-CoV-2 infection. TCRdb used MiXCR to reprocess the 5' RACE reads, holding one entry per CDR3 protein. This sample has some 70,000 distinct CDR3 sequences, with roughly a tenth found just once. Material for sequencing was whole blood. The receptors stem from an adult who was a healthcare worker with PCR-confirmed SARS-CoV-2 infection or an uninfected control (not recorded which).

This clonotype appeared many times. The V gene is TRBV7-9, the J gene TRBJ2-2; D is ambiguous. This CDR3 is 15 amino acids long. The germline V gene encodes CDR1 SEHNR and CDR2 FQNEAQ (reference sequence). The V and J ends lost 3 bases and 5 bases respectively, with 13 bases between them. The chain's CDR3 is CASSFSRVPTGELFF. For the CDR3, the DNA is TGTGCCAGCAGCTTCTCCCGGGTCCCAACCGGGGAGCTGTTTTTT.

This clonotype was counted a few times. The rearrangement uses TRBV12-3 or TRBV12-4 and TRBJ2-2; tentatively, D is TRBD1 (6 bases). CDR3 length: 15 amino acids. Trimming took 3 bases from V and 2 from J, leaving 10 bases between them. DNA for the CDR3: TGTGCCAGCAGTTTCCAGGGGATAAACACCGGGGAGCTGTTTTTT. This sequence encodes CASSFQGINTGELFF.

This clonotype was seen at least ten times. The chain joins TRBV11-2 to TRBJ2-1; TRBD2 agrees at 8 bases. This CDR3 comprises 16 residues. Germline trimming cut 2 bases from V and 5 bases from J; bases unmatched to any gene: 8. Germline assignment: CDR1 SGHAT and CDR2 FQNNGV. CDR3 protein: CASSLLRGRTHNEQFF. The CDR3 nucleotides read TGTGCCAGCAGCTTATTACGCGGGAGGACCCACAATGAGCAGTTCTTC. Full variable domain (missing parts from reference TRBV11-2 and TRBJ2-1): EAGVAQSPRYKIIEKRQSVAFWCNPISGHATLYWYQQILGQGPKLLIQFQNNGVVDDSQLPKDRFSAERLKGVDSTLKIQPAKLEDSAVYLCASSLLRGRTHNEQFFGPGTRLTVL.